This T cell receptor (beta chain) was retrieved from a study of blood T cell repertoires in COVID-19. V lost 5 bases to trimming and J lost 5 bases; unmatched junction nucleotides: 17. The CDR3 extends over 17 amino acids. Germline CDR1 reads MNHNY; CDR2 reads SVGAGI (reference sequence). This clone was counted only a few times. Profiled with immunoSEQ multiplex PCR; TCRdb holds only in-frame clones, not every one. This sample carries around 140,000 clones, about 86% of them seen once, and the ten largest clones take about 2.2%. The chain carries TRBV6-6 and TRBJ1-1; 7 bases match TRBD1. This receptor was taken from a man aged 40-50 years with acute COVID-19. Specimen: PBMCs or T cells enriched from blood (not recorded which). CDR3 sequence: CASSRGQDVNEGTEAFF. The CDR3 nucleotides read TGTGCCAGCAGTCGTGGACAGGACGTAAATGAGGGGACTGAAGCTTTCTTT.